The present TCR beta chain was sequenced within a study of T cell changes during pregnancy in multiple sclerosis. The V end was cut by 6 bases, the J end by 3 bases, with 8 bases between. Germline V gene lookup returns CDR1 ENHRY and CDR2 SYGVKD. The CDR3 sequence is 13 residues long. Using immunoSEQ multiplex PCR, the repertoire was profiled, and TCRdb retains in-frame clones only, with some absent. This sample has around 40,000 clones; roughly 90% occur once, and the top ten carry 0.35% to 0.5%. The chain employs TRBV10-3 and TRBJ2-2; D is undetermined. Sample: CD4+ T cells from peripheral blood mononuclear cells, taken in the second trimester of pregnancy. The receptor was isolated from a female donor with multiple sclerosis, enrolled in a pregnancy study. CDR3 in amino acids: CAIRQLDTGELFF. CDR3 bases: TGTGCCATCAGGCAACTGGACACCGGGGAGCTGTTTTTT.